The T cell receptor beta chain under discussion was sequenced for a study of Graves' ophthalmopathy and Graves' hyperthyroidism. The CDR3 totals 15 residues. Germline CDR1 is SGHTA and CDR2 is FQGNSA. Investigators amplified TCR beta CDR3 regions from RNA transcripts. In the first round, RT-PCR was carried out with HTBI primers, and a multiplex PCR formed the second round. TCRdb itself ran the multiplex PCR reads through MiXCR, one entry per CDR3 protein. The sample consists of tens of thousands of distinct CDR3 sequences, less than 55% of them appearing once. Fresh peripheral blood (approximately 10 ml) yielded the PBMCs.

V usage is TRBV7-2 and J usage is TRBJ2-2; D is perhaps TRBD1 (5 bases). Judging by the DNA end, TRBJ2-7 fits better; the J call may be wrong. This TCR was sampled from an adult woman with Graves' ophthalmopathy. Sequenced: peripheral blood. For the CDR3, the DNA is TGTGCCAGCAGCTTATCAGGGCCGAACACCGGGGAGCAGTACTTC. It specifies CASSLSGPNTGEQYF.